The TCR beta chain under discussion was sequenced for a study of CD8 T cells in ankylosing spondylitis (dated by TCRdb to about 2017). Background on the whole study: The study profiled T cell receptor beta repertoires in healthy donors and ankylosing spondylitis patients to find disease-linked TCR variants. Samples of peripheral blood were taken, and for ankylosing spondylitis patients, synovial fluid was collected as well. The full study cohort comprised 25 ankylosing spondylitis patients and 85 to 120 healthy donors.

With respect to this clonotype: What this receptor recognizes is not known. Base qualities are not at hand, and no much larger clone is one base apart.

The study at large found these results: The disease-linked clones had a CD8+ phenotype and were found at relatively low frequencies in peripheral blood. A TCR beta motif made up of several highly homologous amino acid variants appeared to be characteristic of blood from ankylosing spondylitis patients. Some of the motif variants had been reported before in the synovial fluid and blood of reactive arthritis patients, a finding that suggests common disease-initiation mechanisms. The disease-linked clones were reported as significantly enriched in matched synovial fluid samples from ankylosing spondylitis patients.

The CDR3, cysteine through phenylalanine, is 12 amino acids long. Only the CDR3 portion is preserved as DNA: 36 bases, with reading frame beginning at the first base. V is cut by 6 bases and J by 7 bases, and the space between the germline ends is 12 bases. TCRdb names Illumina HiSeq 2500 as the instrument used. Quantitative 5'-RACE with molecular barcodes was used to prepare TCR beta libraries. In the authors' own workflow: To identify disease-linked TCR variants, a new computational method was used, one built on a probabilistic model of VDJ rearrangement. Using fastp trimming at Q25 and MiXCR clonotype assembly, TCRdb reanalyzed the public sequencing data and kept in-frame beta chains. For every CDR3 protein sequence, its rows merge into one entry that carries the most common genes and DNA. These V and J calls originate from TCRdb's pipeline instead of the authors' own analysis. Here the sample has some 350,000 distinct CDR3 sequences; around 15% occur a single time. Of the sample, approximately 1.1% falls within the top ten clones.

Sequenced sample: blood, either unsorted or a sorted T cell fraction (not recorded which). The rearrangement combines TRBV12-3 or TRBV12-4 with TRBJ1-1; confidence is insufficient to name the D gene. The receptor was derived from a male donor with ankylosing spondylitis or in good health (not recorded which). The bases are TGTGCCAGCAGACCCGCAGCGGGTGAAGCTTTCTTT. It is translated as CASRPAAGEAFF.